This TCR beta chain is drawn from a study of T cells in Graves' hyperthyroidism and ophthalmopathy. General observations from the study: From stable hyperthyroidism, ophthalmopathy was set apart by a 13 V-J model.

Concerning this clonotype itself: Its antigen is not known.

Calling Graves' hyperthyroidism stable meant ophthalmopathy did not progress within 18 months. Diagnostic assessment was based on clinical symptoms, serum thyroxine and TRAb, thyroid ultrasound and orbital computed tomography. The authors obtained PBMCs from around 11 ml of fresh peripheral blood. TCR beta CDR3 regions were amplified from RNA transcripts. An initial round of RT-PCR targeting the TCR CDR3 relied on the HTBI primer set. TCRdb recomputed calls from the multiplex PCR reads with MiXCR, one row per CDR3 protein. The data show hundreds of thousands of distinct CDR3 sequences, 14% seen once. The CDR3 runs to 16 residues. Trimming removed 0 bases from V and 0 bases from J, with 12 bases in between. Germline-derived CDR1 and CDR2 are MNHEY and SVGAGI.

This receptor was identified in a woman aged 18-29 years with Graves' hyperthyroidism. The J gene is TRBJ2-7, the V gene TRBV6-5; possible D gene TRBD1, 6 bases. The source material was blood. The CDR3 protein is CASSYSRQGSSYEQYF. The CDR3 nucleotides read TGTGCCAGCAGTTACTCGCGCCAGGGGAGCTCCTACGAGCAGTACTTC.